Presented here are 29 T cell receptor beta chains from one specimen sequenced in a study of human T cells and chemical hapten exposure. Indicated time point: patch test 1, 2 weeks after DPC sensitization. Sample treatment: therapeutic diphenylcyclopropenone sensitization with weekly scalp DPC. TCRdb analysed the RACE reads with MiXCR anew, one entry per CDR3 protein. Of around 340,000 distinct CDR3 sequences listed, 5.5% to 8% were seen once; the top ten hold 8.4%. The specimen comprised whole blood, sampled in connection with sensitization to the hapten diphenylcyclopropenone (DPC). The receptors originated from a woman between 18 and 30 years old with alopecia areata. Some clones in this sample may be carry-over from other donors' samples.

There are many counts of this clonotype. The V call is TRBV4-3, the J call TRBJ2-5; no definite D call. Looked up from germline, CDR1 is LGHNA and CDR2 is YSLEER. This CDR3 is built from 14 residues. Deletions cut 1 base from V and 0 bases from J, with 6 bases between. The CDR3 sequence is CASSQVRHQETQYF. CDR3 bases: TGCGCCAGCAGCCAAGTACGTCACCAAGAGACCCAGTACTTC.

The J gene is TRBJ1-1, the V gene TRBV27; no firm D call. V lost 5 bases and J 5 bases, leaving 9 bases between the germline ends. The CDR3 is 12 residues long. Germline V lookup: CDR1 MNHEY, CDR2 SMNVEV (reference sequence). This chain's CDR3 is CASSDGWTEAFF. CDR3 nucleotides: TGTGCCAGCAGTGATGGATGGACTGAAGCTTTCTTT.

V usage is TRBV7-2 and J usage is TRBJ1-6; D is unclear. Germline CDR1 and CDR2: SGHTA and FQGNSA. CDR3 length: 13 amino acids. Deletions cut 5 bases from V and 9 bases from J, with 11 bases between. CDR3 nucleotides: TGTGCCAGCAGCCCCGACACTGTTTCACCCCTCCACTTT. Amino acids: CASSPDTVSPLHF.

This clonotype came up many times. CDR3 protein: CSARTSGDYNEQFF. The CDR3 DNA sequence: TGCAGTGCTAGGACTAGCGGGGACTACAATGAGCAGTTCTTC. This chain links TRBV20-1 with TRBJ2-1; 11 positions match TRBD2. The germline gives CDR1 DFQATT, CDR2 SNEGSKA (reference sequence). The CDR3 runs 14 residues. Losses at the gene ends were 3 bases for V and 3 bases for J; bases not matched to a gene: 1.

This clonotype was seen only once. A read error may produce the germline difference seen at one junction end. DNA for the CDR3: TGTGCCAGCAGTCCCATTTACAGCCTTTACTCTGGAAACACCATATCTTTT. Amino acid sequence: CASSPIYSLYSGNTISF. The rearrangement uses TRBV28 and TRBJ1-3; D is uncertain. The CDR3 spans 17 residues. From germline, CDR1 is MDHEN and CDR2 SYDVKM. The full variable domain, in which reference TRBV28 and TRBJ1-3 provide the parts outside the CDR3, is DVKVTQSSRYLVKRTGEKVFLECVQDMDHENMFWYRQDPGLGLRLIYFSYDVKMKEKGDIPEGYSVSREKKERFSLILESASTNQTSMYLCASSPIYSLYSGNTISFGEGSWLTVV.

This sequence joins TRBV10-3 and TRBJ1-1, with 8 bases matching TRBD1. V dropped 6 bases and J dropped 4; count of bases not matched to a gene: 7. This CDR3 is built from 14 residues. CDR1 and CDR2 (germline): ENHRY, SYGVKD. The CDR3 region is CAIRGDRTGTEAFF. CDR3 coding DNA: TGTGCCATCAGGGGGGACAGGACGGGCACTGAAGCTTTCTTT.

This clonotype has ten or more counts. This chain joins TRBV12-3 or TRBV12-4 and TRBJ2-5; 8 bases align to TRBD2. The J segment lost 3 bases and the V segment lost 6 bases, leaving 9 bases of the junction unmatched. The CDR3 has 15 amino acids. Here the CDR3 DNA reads TGTGCCAGCAGCGCCGGGACTAGGAGGAAAGAGACCCAGTACTTC. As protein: CASSAGTRRKETQYF.

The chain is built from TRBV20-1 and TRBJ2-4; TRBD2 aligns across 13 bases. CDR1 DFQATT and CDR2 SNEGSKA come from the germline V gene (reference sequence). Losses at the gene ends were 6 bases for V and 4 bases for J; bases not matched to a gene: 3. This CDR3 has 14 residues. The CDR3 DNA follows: TGCAGTGCGAGACTAGCGGGGGGTAAAAACATTCAGTACTTC. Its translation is CSARLAGGKNIQYF.

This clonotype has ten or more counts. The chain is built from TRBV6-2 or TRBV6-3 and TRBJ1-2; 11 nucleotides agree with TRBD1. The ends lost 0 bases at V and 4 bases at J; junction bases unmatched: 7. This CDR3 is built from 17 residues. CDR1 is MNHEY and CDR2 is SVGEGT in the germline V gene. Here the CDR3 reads CASSYSRTGGPGYGYTF. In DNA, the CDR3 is TGTGCCAGCAGTTACTCGAGGACAGGGGGCCCTGGCTATGGCTACACCTTC.

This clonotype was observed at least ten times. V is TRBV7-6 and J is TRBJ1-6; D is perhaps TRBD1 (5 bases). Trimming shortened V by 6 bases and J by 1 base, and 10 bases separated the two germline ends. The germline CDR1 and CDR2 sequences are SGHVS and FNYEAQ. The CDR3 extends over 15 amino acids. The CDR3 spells CASSLKGSYNSPLHF. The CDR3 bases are TGTGCCAGCAGTCTCAAGGGGTCCTATAATTCACCCCTCCACTTT.

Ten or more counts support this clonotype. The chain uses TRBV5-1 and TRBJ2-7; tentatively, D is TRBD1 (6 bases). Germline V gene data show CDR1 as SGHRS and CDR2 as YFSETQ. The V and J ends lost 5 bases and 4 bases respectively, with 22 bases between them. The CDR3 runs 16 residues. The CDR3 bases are TGCGCCAGCAGTCAAACAGGGAACATCGGGGCATACGAGCAGTACTTC. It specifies CASSQTGNIGAYEQYF. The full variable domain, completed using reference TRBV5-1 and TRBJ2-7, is KAGVTQTPRYLIKTRGQQVTLSCSPISGHRSVSWYQQTPGQGLQFLFEYFSETQRNKGNFPGRFSGRQFSNSRSEMNVSTLELGDSALYLCASSQTGNIGAYEQYFGPGTRLTVT.

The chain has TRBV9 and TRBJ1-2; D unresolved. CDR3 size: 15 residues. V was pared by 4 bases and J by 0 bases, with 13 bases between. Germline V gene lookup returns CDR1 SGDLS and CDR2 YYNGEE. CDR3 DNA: TGTGCCAGCAGCTTATACAGAAACTCTAACTATGGCTACACCTTC. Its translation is CASSLYRNSNYGYTF. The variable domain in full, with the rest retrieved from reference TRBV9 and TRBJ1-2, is DSGVTQTPKHLITATGQRVTLRCSPRSGDLSVYWYQQSLDQGLQFLIQYYNGEERAKGNILERFSAQQFPDLHSELNLSSLELGDSALYFCASSLYRNSNYGYTFGSGTRLTVV.

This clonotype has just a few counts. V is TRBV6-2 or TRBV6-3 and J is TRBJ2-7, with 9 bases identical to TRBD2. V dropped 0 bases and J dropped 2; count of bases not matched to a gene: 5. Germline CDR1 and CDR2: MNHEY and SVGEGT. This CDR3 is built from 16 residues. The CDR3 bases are TGTGCCAGCAGTTACTCGTTTGGCGGGGGGGCCTACGAGCAGTACTTC. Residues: CASSYSFGGGAYEQYF.

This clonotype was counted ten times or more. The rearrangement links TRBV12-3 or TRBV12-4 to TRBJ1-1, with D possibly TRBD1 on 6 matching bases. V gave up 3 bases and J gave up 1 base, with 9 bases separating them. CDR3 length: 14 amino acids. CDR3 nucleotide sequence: TGTGCCAGCAGTTTCCCGGACAGGAACACTGAAGCTTTCTTT. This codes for CASSFPDRNTEAFF.

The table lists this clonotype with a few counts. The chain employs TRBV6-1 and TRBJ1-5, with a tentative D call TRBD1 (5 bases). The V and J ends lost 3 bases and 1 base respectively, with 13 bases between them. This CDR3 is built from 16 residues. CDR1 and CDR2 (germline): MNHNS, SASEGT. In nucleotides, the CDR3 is TGTGCCAGCAGTGAGGGGGAAGGGACGAGCAATCAGCCCCAGCATTTT. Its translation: CASSEGEGTSNQPQHF.

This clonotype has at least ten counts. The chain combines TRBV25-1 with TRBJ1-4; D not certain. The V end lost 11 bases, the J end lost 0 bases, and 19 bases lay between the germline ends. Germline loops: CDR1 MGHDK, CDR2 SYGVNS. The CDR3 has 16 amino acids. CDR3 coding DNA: TGTGCCTCACGAGACAACACCGATGCAACTAATGAAAAACTGTTTTTT. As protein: CASRDNTDATNEKLFF.

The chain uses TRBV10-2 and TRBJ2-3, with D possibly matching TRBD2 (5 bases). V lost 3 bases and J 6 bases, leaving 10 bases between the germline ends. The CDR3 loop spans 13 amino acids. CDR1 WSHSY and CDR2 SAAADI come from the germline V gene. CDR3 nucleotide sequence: TGCGCCAGCAGTGATGGAGGAATGGATACGCAGTATTTT. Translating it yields CASSDGGMDTQYF.

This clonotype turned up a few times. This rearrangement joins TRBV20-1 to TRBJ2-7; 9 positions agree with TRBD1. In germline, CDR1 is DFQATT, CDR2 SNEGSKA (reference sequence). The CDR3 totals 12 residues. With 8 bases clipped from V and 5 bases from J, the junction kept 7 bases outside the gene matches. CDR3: CSPGQGKDEQYF. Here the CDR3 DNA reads TGCAGTCCGGGACAGGGTAAAGACGAGCAGTACTTC.

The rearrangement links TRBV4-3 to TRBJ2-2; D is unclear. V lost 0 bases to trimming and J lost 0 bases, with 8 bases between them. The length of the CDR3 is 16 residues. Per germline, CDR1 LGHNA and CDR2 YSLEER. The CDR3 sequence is CASSQDAQSNTGELFF. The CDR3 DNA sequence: TGCGCCAGCAGCCAAGACGCCCAGTCGAACACCGGGGAGCTGTTTTTT.

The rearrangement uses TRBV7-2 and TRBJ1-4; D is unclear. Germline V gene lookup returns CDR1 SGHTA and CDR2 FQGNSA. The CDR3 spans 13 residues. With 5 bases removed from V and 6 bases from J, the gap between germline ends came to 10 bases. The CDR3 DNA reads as TGTGCCAGCAGCACCGACATGGATGAAAAACTGTTTTTT. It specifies CASSTDMDEKLFF. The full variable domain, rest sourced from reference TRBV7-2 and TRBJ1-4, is GAGVSQSPSNKVTEKGKDVELRCDPISGHTALYWYRQSLGQGLEFLIYFQGNSAPDKSGLPSDRFSAERTGGSVSTLTIQRTQQEDSAVYLCASSTDMDEKLFFGSGTQLSVL.

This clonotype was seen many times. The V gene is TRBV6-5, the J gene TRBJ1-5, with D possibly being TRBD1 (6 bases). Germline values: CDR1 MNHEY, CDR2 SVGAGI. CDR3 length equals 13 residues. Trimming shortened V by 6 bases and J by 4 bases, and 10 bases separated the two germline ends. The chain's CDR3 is CASRGGRNQPQHF. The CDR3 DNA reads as TGTGCCAGCAGGGGGGGGCGAAATCAGCCCCAGCATTTT.

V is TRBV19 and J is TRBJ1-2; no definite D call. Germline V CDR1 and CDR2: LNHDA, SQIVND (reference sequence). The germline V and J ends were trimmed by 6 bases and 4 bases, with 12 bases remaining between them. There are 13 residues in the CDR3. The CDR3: CASRNPGRYGYTF. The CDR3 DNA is TGTGCCAGTAGAAATCCAGGACGCTATGGCTACACCTTC.

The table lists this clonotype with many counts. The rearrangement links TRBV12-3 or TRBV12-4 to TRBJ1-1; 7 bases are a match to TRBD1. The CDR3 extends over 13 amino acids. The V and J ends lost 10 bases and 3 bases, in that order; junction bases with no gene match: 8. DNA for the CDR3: TGTGCCACCGACGGACAGGTTGACACTGAAGCTTTCTTT. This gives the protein CATDGQVDTEAFF.

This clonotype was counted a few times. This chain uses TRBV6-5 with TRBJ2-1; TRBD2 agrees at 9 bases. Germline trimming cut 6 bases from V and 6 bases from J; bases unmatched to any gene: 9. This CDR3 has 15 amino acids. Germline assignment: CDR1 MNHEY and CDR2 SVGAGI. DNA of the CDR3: TGTGCCAGCAGCGACCCAAGCGGGGGGAGCAATGAGCAGTTCTTC. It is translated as CASSDPSGGSNEQFF.

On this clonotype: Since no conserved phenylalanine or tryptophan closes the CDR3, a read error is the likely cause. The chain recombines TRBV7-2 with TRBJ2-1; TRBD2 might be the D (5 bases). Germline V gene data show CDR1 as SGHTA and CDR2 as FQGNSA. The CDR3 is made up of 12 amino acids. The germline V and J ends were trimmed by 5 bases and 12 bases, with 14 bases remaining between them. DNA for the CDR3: TGTGCCAGCAGCCGCACCTTGGAGGTGCAGTTCCTC. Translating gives CASSRTLEVQFL.

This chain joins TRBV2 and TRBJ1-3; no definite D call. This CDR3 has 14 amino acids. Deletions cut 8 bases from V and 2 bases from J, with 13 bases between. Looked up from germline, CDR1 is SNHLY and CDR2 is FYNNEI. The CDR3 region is CASGGYETGNTIYF. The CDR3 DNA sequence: TGTGCCAGCGGAGGATATGAGACTGGAAACACCATATATTTT.

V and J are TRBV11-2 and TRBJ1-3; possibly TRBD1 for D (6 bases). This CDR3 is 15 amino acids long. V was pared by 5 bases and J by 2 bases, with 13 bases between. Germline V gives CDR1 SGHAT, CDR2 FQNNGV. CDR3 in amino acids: CASSRFWTAGNTIYF. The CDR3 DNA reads TGTGCCAGCAGCCGGTTCTGGACAGCTGGAAACACCATATATTTT.

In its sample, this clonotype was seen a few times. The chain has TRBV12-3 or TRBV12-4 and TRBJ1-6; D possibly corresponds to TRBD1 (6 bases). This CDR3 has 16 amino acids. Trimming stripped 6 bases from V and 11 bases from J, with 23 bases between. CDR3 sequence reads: CASSYRGGLAVTPLHF. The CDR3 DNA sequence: TGTGCCAGCAGCTACCGGGGGGGGCTAGCAGTTACACCCCTCCACTTT.

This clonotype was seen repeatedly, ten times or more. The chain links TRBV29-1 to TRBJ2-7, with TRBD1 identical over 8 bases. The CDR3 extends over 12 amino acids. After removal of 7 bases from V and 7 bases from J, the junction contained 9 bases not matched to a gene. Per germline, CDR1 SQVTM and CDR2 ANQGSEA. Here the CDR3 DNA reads TGCAGCGCTGGACCGGACAGGGCTGAGCAGTACTTC. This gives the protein CSAGPDRAEQYF.